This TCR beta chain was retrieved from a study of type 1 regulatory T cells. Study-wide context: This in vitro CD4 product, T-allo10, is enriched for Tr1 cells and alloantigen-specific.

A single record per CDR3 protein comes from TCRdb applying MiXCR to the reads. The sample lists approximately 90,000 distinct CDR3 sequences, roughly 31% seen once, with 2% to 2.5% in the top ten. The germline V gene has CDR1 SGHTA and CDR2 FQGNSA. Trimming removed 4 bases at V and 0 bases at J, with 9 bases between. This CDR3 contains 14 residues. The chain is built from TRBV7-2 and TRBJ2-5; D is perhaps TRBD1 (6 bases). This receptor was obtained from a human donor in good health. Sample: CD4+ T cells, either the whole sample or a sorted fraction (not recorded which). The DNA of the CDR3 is TGTGCCAGCAGCTCCGGGACACACCAAGAGACCCAGTACTTC. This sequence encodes CASSSGTHQETQYF.